Below, one T cell receptor (beta chain) is given with its context. Its antigen remains unidentified. TCRdb ran MiXCR on the RT-PCR reads and lists one entry per CDR3 protein. Of more than 250,000 distinct CDR3 sequences in the sample, just over 20% were seen once. Per germline, CDR1 MDHEN and CDR2 SYDVKM. The CDR3 runs to 14 residues. Trimming removed 3 bases from V and 0 bases from J, with 6 bases in between. This record comes from a study of response to subunit inactivated influenza vaccine. Whole-study findings and limits: Authors suggested few new T cells are recruited by each seasonal influenza vaccination.

The rearrangement uses TRBV28 and TRBJ1-5; D not certain. Sequencing was performed on PBMCs from blood, taken less than 22 months after vaccination. The sequence derives from a man aged 50 to 69 who received an inactivated influenza vaccine. CDR3 DNA: TGTGCCAGCAGTTTCGGTCTTAGCAATCAGCCCCAGCATTTT. This encodes CASSFGLSNQPQHF.